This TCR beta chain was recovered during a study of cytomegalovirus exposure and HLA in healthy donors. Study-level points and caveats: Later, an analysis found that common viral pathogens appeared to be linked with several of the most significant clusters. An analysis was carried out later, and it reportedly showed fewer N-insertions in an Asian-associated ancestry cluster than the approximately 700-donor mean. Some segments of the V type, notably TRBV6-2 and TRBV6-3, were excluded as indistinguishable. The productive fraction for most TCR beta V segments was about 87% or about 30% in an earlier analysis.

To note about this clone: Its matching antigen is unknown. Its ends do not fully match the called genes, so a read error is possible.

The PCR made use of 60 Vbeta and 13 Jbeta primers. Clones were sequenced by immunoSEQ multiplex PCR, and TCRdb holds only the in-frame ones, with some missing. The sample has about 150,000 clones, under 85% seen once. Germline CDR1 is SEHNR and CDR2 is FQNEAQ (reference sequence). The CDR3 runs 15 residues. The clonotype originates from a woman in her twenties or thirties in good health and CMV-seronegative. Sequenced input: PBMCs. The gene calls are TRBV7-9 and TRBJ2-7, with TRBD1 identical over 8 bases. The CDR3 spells CSSSSSGQVVSEQYF. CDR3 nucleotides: TGTTCCAGCAGCTCATCGGGACAGGTGGTCTCCGAGCAGTACTTC.